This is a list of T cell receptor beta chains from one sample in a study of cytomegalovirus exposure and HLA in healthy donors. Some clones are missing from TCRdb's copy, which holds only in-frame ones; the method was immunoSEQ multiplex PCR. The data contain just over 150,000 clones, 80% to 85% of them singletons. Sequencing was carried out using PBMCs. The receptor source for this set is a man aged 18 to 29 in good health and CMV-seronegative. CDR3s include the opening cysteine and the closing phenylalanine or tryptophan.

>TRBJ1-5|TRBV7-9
CASSPGGENQPQHF
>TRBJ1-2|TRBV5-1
CASSLGRQARGYTF
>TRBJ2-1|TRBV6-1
CASSEAPLAPRQQFF
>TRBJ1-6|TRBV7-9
CASSQGTGLFNSPLHF
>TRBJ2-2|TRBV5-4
CASNGQGGTGELFF
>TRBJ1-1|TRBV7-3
CASSLLGENTEAFF
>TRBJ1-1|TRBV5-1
CASSPQGLTEAFF
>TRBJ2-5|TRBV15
CATSLGGDIPKTQYF
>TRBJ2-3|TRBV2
CASSPRADTQYF
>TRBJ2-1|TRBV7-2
CASSLDHVLNNEQFF
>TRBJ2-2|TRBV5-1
CASSLDHGELFF
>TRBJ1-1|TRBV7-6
CASSLDRGADTEAFF
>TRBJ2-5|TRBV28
CATGGGPGETQYF
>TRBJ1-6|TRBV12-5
CASGPGLNSPLHF
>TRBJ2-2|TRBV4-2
CASSQEGGRAGGYTGELFF
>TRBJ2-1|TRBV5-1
CASRGDYNEQFF
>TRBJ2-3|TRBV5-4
CASSLAASGYTDTQYF
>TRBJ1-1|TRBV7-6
CASSQRTDANTEAFF
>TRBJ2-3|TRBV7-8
CASSHHGLAADTQYF
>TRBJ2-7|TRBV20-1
CSVRGSEQYF